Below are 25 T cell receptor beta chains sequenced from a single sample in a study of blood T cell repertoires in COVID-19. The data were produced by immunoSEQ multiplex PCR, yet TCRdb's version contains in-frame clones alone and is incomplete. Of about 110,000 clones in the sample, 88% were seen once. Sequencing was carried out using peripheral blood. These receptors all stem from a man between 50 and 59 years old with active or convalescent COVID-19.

This CDR3 is CASSLGGGTQYF. The CDR3 bases are TGTGCCAGCAGCTTGGGGGGGGGTACGCAGTATTTT. This chain links TRBV11-2 with TRBJ2-3; 7 nucleotides align to TRBD2. The CDR3 loop spans 12 amino acids. CDR1 and CDR2 from the germline V gene are SGHAT and FQNNGV. V was clipped by 3 bases and J by 8 bases; unmatched bases: 2.

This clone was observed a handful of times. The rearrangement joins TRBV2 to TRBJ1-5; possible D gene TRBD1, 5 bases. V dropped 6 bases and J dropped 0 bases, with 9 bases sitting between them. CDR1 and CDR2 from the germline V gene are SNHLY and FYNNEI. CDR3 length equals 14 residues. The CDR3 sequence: CASSDSFSNQPQHF. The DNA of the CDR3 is TGTGCCAGCAGCGACAGTTTTAGCAATCAGCCCCAGCATTTT.

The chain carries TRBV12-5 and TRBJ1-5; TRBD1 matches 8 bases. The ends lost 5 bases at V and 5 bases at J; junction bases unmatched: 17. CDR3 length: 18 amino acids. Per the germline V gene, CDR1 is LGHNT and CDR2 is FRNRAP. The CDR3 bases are TGTGCTAGTGGTCCCCTTCCAACTTCAGGGGGCAGGTATCAGCCCCAGCATTTT. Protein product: CASGPLPTSGGRYQPQHF. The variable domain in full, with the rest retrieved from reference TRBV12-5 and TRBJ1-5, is DARVTQTPRHKVTEMGQEVTMRCQPILGHNTVFWYRQTMMQGLELLAYFRNRAPLDDSGMPKDRFSAEMPDATLATLKIQPSEPRDSAVYFCASGPLPTSGGRYQPQHFGDGTRLSIL.

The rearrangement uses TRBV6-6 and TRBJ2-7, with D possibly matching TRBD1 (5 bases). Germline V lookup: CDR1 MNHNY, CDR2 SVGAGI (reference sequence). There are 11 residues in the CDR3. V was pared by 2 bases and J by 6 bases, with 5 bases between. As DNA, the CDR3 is TGTGCCAGCAGTTACCAGGGCGAGCAGTACTTC. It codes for CASSYQGEQYF.

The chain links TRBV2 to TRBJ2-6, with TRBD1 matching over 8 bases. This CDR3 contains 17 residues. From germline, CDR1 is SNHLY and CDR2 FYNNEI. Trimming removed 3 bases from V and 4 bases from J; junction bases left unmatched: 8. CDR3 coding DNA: TGTGCCAGCAGTGATTACAGGGGGGCGGCAGGGGCCAACGTCCTGACTTTC. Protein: CASSDYRGAAGANVLTF.

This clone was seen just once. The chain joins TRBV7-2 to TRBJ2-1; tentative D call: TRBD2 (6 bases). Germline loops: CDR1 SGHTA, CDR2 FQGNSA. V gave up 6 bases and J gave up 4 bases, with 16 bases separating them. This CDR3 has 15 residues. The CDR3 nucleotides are TGTGCCAGCAGACTCCCTCCCCTAGCGTACAATGAGCAGTTCTTC. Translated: CASRLPPLAYNEQFF.

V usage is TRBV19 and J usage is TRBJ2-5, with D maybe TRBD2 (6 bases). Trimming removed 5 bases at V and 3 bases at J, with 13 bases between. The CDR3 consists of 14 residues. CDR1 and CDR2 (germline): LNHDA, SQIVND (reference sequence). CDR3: CASSLGLVKETQYF. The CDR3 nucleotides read TGTGCCAGTAGTCTGGGACTCGTAAAAGAGACCCAGTACTTC.

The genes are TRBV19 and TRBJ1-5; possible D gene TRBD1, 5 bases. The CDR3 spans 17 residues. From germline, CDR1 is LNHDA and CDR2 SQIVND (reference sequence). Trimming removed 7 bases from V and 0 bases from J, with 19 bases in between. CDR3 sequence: CASKGLLGRYSNQPQHF. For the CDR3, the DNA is TGTGCCAGTAAGGGACTATTGGGGAGATATAGCAATCAGCCCCAGCATTTT.

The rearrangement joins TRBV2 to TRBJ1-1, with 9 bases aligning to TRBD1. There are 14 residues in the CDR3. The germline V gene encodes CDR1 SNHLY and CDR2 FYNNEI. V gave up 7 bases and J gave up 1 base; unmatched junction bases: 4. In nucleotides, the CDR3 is TGTGCCAGCATCCCGGGACAGGGGAACACTGAAGCTTTCTTT. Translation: CASIPGQGNTEAFF.

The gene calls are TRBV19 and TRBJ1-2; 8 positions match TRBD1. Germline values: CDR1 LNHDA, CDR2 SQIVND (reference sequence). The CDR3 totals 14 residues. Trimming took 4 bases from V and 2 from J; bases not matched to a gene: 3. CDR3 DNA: TGTGCCAGTAGTACCCGGACAGGGAACTATGGCTACACCTTC. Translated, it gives CASSTRTGNYGYTF.

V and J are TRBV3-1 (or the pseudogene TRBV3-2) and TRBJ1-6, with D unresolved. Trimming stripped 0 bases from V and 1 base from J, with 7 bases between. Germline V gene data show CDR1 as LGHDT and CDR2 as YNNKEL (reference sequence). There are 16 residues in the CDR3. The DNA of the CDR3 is TGTGCCAGCAGCCAAGAAGCGGTGTCCTATAATTCACCCCTCCACTTT. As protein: CASSQEAVSYNSPLHF.

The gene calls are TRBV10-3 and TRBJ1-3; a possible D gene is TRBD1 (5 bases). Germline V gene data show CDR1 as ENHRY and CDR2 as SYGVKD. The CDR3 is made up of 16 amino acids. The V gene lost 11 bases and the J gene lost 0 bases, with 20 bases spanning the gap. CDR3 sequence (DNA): TGTGCCTCCAAAGCGACGGGGGATAACTCTGGAAACACCATATATTTT. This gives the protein CASKATGDNSGNTIYF.

The DNA for the CDR3 is TGCGCCAGCAGCGAGCGGAGAGACCTCTCCTACGAGCAGTACTTC. Its translation: CASSERRDLSYEQYF. V gene TRBV4-1 combines with J gene TRBJ2-7; D might be TRBD2 (5 bases). The CDR3 extends over 15 amino acids. Per the germline V gene, CDR1 is MGHRA and CDR2 is YSYEKL. Trimming cost V 5 bases and J 0 bases, with 14 bases left between them.

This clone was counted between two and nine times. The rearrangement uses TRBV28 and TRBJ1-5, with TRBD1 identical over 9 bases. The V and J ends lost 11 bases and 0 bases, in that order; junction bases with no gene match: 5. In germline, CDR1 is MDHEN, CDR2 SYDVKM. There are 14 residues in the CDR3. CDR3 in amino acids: CAGGTGHSNQPQHF. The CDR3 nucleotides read TGTGCCGGAGGGACAGGGCATAGCAATCAGCCCCAGCATTTT.

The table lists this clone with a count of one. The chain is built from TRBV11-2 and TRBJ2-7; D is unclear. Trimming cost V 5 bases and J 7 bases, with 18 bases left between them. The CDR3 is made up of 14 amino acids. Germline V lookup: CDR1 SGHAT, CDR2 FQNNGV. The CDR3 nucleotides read TGTGCCAGCAGCGCCGGAGAGGCTGCCTGGGAGCAGTACTTC. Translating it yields CASSAGEAAWEQYF.

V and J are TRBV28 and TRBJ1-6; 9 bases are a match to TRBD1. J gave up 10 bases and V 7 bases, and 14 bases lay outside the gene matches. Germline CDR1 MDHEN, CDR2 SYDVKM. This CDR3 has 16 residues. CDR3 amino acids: CASKTSPQGASSPLHF. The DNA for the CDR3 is TGTGCCAGCAAAACTTCACCACAGGGGGCATCGTCACCCCTCCACTTT.

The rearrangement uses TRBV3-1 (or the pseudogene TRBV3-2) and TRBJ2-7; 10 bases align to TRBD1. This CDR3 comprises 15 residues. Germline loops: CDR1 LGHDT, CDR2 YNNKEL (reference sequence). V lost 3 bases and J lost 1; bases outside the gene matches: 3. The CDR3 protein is CASSQPGQGSYEQYF. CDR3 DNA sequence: TGTGCCAGCAGCCAGCCGGGACAGGGGTCCTACGAGCAGTACTTC.

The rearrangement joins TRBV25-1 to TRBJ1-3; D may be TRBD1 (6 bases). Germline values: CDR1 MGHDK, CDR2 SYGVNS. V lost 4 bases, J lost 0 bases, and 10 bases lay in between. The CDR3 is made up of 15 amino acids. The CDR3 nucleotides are TGTGCCAGCAGTGGGGACATAAGCTCTGGAAACACCATATATTTT. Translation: CASSGDISSGNTIYF.

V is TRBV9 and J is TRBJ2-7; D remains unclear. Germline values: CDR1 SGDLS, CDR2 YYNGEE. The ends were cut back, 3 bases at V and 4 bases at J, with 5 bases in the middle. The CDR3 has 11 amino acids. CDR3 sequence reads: CASSDAYEQYF. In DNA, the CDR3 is TGTGCCAGCAGCGACGCGTACGAGCAGTACTTC.

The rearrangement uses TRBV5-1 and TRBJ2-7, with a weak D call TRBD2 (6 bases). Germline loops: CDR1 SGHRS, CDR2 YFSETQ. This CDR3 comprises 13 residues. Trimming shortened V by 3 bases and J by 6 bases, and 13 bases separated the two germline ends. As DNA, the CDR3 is TGCGCCAGCAGCTACGGGACTTTTCGCGAGCAGTACTTC. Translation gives CASSYGTFREQYF.

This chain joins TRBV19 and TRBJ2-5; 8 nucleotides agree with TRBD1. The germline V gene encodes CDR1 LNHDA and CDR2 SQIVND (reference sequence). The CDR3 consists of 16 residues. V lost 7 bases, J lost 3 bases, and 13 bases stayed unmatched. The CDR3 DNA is TGTGCCAGTAACTACGGCAGGGGGCGGGGAGAAGAGACCCAGTACTTC. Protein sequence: CASNYGRGRGEETQYF.

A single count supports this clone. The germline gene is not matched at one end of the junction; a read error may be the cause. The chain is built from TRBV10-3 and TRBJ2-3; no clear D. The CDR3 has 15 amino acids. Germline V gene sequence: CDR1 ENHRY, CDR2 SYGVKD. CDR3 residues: CAINEPRPSADTQYF. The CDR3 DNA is TGTGCCATCAATGAGCCCAGGCCTTCAGCAGATACGCAGTATTTT.

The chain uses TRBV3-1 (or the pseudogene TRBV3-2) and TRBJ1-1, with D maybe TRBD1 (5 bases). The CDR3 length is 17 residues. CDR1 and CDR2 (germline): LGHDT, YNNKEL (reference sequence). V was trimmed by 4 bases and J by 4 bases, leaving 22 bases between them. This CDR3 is CASSPRPGGAESTEAFF. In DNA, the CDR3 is TGTGCCAGCAGCCCCCGACCGGGAGGGGCAGAGAGCACTGAAGCTTTCTTT.

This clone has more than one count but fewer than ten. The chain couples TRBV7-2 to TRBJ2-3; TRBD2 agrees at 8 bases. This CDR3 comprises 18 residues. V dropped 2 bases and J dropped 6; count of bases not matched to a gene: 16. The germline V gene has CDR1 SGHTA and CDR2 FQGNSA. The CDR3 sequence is CASSLTSPGLGGSDTQYF. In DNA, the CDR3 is TGTGCCAGCAGCTTAACTTCTCCGGGACTAGGAGGATCCGATACGCAGTATTTT.

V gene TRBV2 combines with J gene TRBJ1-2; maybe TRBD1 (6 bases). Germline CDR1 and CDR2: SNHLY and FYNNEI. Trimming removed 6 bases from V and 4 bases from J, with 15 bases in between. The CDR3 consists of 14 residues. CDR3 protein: CASRDGGLSYGYTF. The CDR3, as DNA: TGTGCCAGCAGGGACGGGGGGCTCTCCTATGGCTACACCTTC.